This entry lists 11 T cell receptor beta chains sequenced from one sample in a study of T-cell memory formation after mild COVID-19. TCRdb re-derived calls from the 5' RACE reads in MiXCR, one entry per CDR3 protein. The sample records 95,000 to 110,000 distinct CDR3 sequences, approximately 15% being singletons. Input material: PBMCs or a T cell subset sorted from them (not recorded which). All receptors come from a man between 18 and 29 years old who had mild COVID-19 (a few samples of this study predate the infection). Cell type and time point are not known.

This clonotype occurred a few times. The V gene is TRBV6-5, the J gene TRBJ2-3, with 8 bases identical to TRBD2. Germline V gene data show CDR1 as MNHEY and CDR2 as SVGAGI. The CDR3 length is 17 residues. The trim removed 6 bases at V and 5 bases at J, leaving 16 bases unmatched. This CDR3 reads CASSRFREALAVDTQYF. CDR3 nucleotide sequence: TGTGCCAGCAGCCGCTTCCGGGAAGCACTAGCGGTAGATACGCAGTATTTT.

This clonotype showed up just a few times. The V and J genes are TRBV12-3 or TRBV12-4 and TRBJ1-5, with 7 bases fitting TRBD1. V lost 6 bases to trimming and J lost 1 base; unmatched junction nucleotides: 3. The CDR3 loop spans 14 amino acids. Here the CDR3 DNA reads TGTGCCAGCAGCAACAGGGGAAGCAATCAGCCCCAGCATTTT. It yields the protein CASSNRGSNQPQHF.

This clonotype was found a few times. The chain is built from TRBV27 and TRBJ2-7, with 12 bases identical to TRBD2. V gave up 6 bases and J gave up 1 base; unmatched junction bases: 1. The CDR3 sequence is 14 residues long. The germline CDR1 and CDR2 sequences are MNHEY and SMNVEV (reference sequence). The CDR3 reads CASRLAGGSYEQYV. CDR3 bases: TGTGCCAGCAGACTAGCGGGGGGATCCTACGAGCAGTACGTC.

This sequence joins TRBV20-1 and TRBJ1-6, with D perhaps matching TRBD1 (5 bases). Trimming pared 3 bases from V and 13 bases from J, leaving 10 bases between. The CDR3 sequence is 11 residues long. Germline V CDR1 and CDR2: DFQATT, SNEGSKA (reference sequence). The CDR3 DNA sequence: TGCAGTGCTAGTTTAGGGGTTCCCCTCCACTTT. It specifies CSASLGVPLHF.

The chain has TRBV28 and TRBJ2-5; D is undetermined. With 6 bases removed from V and 1 base from J, the gap between germline ends came to 18 bases. The length of the CDR3 is 16 residues. Germline V lookup: CDR1 MDHEN, CDR2 SYDVKM. The CDR3 sequence: CASRDYSDQSQETQYF. The DNA for the CDR3 is TGTGCCAGCAGGGATTACTCCGACCAAAGCCAAGAGACCCAGTACTTC.

The chain joins TRBV7-2 to TRBJ2-3; the D gene is possibly TRBD2 (5 bases). This CDR3 has 13 residues. Germline V gene data show CDR1 as SGHTA and CDR2 as FQGNSA. V was shortened by 4 bases and J by 5 bases, with 10 bases between the two germline ends. Here the CDR3 reads CASSSTREDTQYF. In DNA, the CDR3 is TGTGCCAGCAGCTCTACTCGGGAAGATACGCAGTATTTT.

As regards this clonotype: One end of the junction is discordant with germline, which a read error may explain. V and J are TRBV4-2 and TRBJ1-1, with D maybe TRBD1 (6 bases). The CDR3 has 12 amino acids. Germline loops: CDR1 LGHNA, CDR2 YNFKEQ. This CDR3 is CASIQGQLKAFF. In DNA form, the CDR3 reads TGTGCCAGCATCCAAGGACAGCTAAAGGCTTTCTTT.

This chain joins TRBV4-3 and TRBJ2-1, with a possible D match to TRBD2 (6 bases). Germline V gene sequence: CDR1 LGHNA, CDR2 YSLEER. This CDR3 region has 14 residues. V gave up 1 base and J gave up 3 bases, with 7 bases separating them. CDR3 residues: CASSQVADYNEQFF. The CDR3 nucleotides are TGCGCCAGCAGCCAAGTAGCGGACTACAATGAGCAGTTCTTC.

The chain recombines TRBV6-2 or TRBV6-3 with TRBJ1-2; D might be TRBD1 (6 bases). The CDR3 contains 15 residues. CDR1 MNHEY and CDR2 SVGEGT come from the germline V gene. V lost 0 bases to trimming and J lost 3 bases, with 11 bases between them. The CDR3 nucleotides are TGTGCCAGCAGTTACTCCCTACAGGGCGACTATGGCTACACCTTC. Translating it yields CASSYSLQGDYGYTF.

The rearrangement joins TRBV15 to TRBJ2-3; D possibly corresponds to TRBD2 (5 bases). Germline values: CDR1 LNHNV, CDR2 YYDKDF (reference sequence). The CDR3 consists of 15 residues. The ends were cut back, 1 base at V and 3 bases at J, with 11 bases in the middle. As DNA, the CDR3 is TGTGCCACCAGCAGAGTCGGGGAGCGAACAGATACGCAGTATTTT. It encodes CATSRVGERTDTQYF.

This clonotype was detected ten times or more. The gene calls are TRBV3-1 and TRBJ2-7; TRBD2 might be the D (6 bases). CDR3 length: 17 amino acids. CDR1 LGHDT and CDR2 YNNKEL come from the germline V gene (reference sequence). V dropped 0 bases and J dropped 0 bases, with 15 bases sitting between them. The CDR3 protein is CASSQEGRGFISYEQYF. The CDR3 DNA reads TGTGCCAGCAGCCAAGAGGGTCGGGGGTTCATCTCCTACGAGCAGTACTTC.